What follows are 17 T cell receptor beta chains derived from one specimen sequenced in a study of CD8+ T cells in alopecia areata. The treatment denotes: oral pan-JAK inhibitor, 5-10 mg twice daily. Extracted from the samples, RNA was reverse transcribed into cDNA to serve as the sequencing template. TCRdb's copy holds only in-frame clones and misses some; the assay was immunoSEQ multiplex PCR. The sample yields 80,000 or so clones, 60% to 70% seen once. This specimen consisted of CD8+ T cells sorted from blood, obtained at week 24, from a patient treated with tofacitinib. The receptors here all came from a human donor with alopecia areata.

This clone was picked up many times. The CDR3 reads CASSFTPGQGADTQYF. The CDR3 DNA is TGTGCCAGCAGCTTTACCCCGGGACAGGGCGCAGATACGCAGTATTTT. The chain links TRBV4-2 to TRBJ2-3, with 9 bases identical to TRBD1. The germline gives CDR1 LGHNA, CDR2 YNFKEQ. The V and J ends lost 5 bases and 4 bases, in that order; junction bases with no gene match: 10. The length of the CDR3 is 16 residues.

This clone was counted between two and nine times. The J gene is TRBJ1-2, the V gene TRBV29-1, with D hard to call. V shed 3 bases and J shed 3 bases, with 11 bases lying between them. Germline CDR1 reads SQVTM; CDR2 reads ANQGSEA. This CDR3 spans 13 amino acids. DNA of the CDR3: TGCAGCGTTGAGGGTGCGGTCGACTATGGCTACACCTTC. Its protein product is CSVEGAVDYGYTF.

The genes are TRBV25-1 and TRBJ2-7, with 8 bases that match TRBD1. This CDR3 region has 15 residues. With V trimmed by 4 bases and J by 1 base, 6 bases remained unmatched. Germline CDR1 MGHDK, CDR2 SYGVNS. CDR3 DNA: TGTGCCAGCAGTGTCCCGGACAGGGTGTCCTACGAGCAGTACTTC. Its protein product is CASSVPDRVSYEQYF.

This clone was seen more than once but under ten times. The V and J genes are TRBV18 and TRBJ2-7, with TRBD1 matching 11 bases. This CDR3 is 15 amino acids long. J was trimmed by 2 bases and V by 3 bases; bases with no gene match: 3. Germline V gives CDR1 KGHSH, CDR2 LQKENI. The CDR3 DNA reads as TGTGCCAGCTCACCGGACAGGGGGCCCACCTACGAGCAGTACTTC. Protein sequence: CASSPDRGPTYEQYF. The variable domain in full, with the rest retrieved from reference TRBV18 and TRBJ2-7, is NAGVMQNPRHLVRRRGQEARLRCSPMKGHSHVYWYRQLPEEGLKFMVYLQKENIIDESGMPKERFSAEFPKEGPSILRIQQVVRGDSAAYFCASSPDRGPTYEQYFGPGTRLTVT.

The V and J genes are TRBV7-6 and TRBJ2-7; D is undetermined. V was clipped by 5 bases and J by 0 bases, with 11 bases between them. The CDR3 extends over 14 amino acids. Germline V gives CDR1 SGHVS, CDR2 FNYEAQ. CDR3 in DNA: TGTGCCAGCAGCGCCGGGTCCAGCTCCTACGAGCAGTACTTC. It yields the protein CASSAGSSSYEQYF.

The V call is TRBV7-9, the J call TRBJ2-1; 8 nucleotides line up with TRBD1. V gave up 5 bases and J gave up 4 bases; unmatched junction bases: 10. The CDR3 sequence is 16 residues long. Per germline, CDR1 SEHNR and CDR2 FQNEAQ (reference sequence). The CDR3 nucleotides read TGTGCCAGCAGCCTCCGACAGGGGAAGGGGTACAATGAGCAGTTCTTC. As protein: CASSLRQGKGYNEQFF.

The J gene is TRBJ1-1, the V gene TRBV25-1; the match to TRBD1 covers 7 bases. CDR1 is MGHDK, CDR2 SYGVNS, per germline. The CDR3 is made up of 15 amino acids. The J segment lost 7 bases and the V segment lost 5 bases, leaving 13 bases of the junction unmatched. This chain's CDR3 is CASSTLRNRGHEAFF. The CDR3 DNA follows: TGTGCCAGCAGTACACTCAGGAACAGGGGCCATGAAGCTTTCTTT.

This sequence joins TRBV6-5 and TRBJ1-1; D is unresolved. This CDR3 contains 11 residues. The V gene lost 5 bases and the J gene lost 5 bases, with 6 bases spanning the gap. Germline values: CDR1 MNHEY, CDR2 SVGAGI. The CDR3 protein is CASSARTEAFF. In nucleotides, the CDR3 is TGTGCCAGCAGTGCAAGGACTGAAGCTTTCTTT.

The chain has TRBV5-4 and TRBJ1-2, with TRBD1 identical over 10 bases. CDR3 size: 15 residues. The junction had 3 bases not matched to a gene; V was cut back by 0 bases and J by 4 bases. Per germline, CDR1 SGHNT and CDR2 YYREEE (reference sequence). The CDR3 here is CASSLEGTGVYGYTF. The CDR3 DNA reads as TGTGCCAGCAGCTTGGAAGGGACAGGGGTCTATGGCTACACCTTC.

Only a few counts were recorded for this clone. CDR3 bases: TGTGCCAGCAGCTTGGATCCTAGCGAGGACACCGGGGAGCTGTTTTTT. Amino acid sequence: CASSLDPSEDTGELFF. This rearrangement joins TRBV5-8 to TRBJ2-2; a possible D gene is TRBD2 (6 bases). The CDR3 runs to 16 residues. V dropped 0 bases and J dropped 3 bases, with 12 bases sitting between them. Per germline, CDR1 SGHTS and CDR2 YDEGEE.

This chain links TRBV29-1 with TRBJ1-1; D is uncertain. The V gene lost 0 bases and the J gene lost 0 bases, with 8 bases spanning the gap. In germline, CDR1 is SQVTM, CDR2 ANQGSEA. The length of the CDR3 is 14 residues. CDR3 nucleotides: TGCAGCGTTGAAGATCAAGCTATGAACACTGAAGCTTTCTTT. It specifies CSVEDQAMNTEAFF.

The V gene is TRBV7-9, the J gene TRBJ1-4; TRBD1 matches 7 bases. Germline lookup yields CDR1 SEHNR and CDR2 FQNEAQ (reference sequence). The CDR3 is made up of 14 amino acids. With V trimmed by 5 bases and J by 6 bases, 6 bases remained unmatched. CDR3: CASSLSGGDEKLFF. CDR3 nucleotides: TGTGCCAGCAGCCTATCAGGGGGTGATGAAAAACTGTTTTTT.

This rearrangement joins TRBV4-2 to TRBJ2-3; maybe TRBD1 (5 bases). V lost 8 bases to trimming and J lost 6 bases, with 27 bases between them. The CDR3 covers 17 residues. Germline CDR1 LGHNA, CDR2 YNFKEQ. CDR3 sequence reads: CASSSPTVAGSGDTQYF. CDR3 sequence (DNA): TGTGCCAGCTCCTCCCCAACGGTAGCAGGGTCCGGGGATACGCAGTATTTT.

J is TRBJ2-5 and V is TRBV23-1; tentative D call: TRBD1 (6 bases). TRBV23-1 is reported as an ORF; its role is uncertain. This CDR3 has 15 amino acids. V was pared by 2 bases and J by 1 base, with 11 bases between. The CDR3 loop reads CASSQGQHPQETQYF. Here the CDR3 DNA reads TGCGCCAGCAGTCAAGGACAGCACCCCCAAGAGACCCAGTACTTC.

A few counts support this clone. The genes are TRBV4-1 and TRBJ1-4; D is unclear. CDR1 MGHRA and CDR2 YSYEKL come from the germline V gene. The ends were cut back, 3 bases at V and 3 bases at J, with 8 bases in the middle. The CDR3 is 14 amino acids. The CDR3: CASSHGGPNEKLFF. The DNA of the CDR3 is TGCGCCAGCAGCCACGGAGGTCCTAATGAAAAACTGTTTTTT.

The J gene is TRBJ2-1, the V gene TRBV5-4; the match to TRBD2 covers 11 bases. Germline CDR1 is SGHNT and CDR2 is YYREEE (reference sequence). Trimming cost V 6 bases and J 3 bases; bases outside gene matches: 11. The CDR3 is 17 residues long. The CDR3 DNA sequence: TGTGCCAGCACACCCCAAACTAGCGGGAGATTCTACAATGAGCAGTTCTTC. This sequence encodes CASTPQTSGRFYNEQFF.

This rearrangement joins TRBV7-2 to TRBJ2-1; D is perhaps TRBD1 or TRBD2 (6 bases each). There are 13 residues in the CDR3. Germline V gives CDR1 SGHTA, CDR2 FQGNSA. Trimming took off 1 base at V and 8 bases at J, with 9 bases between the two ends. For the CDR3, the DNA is TGTGCCAGCAGCTTAGATCGGGGGCATGAGCAGTTCTTC. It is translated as CASSLDRGHEQFF.